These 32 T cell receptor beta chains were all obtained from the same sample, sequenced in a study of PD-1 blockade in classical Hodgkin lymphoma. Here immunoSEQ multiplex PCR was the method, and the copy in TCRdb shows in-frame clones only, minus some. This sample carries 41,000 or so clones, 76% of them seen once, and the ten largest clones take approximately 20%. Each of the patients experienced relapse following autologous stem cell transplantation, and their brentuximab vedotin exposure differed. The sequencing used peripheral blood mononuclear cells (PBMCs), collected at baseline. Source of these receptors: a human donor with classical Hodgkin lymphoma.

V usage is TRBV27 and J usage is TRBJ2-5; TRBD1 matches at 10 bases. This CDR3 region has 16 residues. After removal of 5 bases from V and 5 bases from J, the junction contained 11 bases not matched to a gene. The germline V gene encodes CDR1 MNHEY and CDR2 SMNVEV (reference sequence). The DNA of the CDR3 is TGTGCCAGCAGTGATCTACCGGGACAGGGGACGGAGACCCAGTACTTC. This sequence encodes CASSDLPGQGTETQYF.

CDR3 sequence reads: CAWRPEGDSPLHF. In DNA, the CDR3 is TGTGCCTGGAGGCCGGAGGGGGACTCACCCCTCCACTTT. The chain employs TRBV30 and TRBJ1-6, with D possibly being TRBD1 (6 bases). V was pared by 3 bases and J by 10 bases, with 13 bases between. The CDR3 runs 13 residues. Germline CDR1 reads GTSNPN; CDR2 reads SVGIG (reference sequence).

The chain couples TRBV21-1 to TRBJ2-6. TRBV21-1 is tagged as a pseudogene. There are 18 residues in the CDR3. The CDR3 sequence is CASSKEGGSGTGANVLTF. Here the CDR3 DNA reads TGTGCCAGCAGCAAAGAAGGGGGGAGTGGTACTGGGGCCAACGTCCTGACTTTC.

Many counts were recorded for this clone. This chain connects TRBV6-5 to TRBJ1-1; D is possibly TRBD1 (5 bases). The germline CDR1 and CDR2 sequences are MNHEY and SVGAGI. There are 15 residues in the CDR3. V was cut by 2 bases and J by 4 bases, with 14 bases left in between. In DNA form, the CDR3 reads TGTGCCAGCAGTTACGGAACGACAGTTCTCACTGAAGCTTTCTTT. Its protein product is CASSYGTTVLTEAFF.

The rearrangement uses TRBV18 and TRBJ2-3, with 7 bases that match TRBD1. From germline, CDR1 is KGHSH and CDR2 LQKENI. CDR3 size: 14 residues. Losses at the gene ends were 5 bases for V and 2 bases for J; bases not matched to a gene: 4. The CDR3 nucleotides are TGTGCCAGCTCAAGTGGGACAGCCACAGATACGCAGTATTTT. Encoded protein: CASSSGTATDTQYF.

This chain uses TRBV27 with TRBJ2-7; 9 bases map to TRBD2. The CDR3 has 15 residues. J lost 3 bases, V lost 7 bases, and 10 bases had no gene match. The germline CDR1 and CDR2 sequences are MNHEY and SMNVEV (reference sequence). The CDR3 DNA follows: TGTGCCAGCAAACTCAGACTAGCGGATAACTACGAGCAGTACTTC. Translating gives CASKLRLADNYEQYF.

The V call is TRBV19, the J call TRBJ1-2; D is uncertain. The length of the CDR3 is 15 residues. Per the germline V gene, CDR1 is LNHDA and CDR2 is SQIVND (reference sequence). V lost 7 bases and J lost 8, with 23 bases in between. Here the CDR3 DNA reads TGTGCCAGTATGATGTACCCGGAGGGAGGAGGGGGCTACACCTTC. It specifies CASMMYPEGGGGYTF.

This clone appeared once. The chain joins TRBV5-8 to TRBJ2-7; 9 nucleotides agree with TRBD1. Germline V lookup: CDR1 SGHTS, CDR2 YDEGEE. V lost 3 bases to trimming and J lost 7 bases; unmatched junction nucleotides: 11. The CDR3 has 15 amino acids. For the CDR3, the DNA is TGTGCCAGCAGCTATACCGGACAGGGGCCTTGGGAGCAGTACTTC. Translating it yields CASSYTGQGPWEQYF.

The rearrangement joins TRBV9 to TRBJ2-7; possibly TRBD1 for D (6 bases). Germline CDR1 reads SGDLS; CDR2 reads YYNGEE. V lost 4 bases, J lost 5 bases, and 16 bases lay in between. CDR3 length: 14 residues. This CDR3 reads CASSQLTGSHEQYF. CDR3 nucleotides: TGTGCCAGCAGCCAATTGACAGGTTCTCACGAGCAGTACTTC.

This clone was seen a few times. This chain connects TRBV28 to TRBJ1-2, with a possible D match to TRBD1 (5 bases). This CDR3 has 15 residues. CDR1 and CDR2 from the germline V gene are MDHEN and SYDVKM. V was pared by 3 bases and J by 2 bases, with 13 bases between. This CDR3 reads CASSFTQSGNYGYTF. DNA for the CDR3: TGTGCCAGCAGTTTTACCCAATCAGGGAACTATGGCTACACCTTC.

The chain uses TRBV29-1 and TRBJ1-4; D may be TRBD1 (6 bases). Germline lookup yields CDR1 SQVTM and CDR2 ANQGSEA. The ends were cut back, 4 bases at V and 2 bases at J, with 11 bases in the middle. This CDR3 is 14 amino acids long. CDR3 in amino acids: CSVAEQGTNEKLFF. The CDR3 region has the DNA TGCAGCGTTGCTGAGCAGGGGACTAATGAAAAACTGTTTTTT.

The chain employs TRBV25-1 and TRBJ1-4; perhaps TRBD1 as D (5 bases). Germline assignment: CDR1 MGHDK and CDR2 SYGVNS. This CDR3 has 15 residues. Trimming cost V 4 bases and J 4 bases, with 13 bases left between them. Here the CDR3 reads CASSAGVGYNEKLFF. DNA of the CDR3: TGTGCCAGCAGTGCGGGGGTCGGGTATAATGAAAAACTGTTTTTT.

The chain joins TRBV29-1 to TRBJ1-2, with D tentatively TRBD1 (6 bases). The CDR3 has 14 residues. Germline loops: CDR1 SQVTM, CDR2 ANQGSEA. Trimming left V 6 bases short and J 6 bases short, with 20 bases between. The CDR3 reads CSVPTGQGQNGYTF. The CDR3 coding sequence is TGCAGCGTCCCCACTGGGCAGGGGCAGAATGGCTACACCTTC. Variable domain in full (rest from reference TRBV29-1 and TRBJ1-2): SAVISQKPSRDICQRGTSLTIQCQVDSQVTMMFWYRQQPGQSLTLIATANQGSEATYESGFVIDKFPISRPNLTFSTLTVSNMSPEDSSIYLCSVPTGQGQNGYTFGSGTRLTVV.

The CDR3 DNA sequence: TGTGCCAGCAGCTTGGACGCAGGGGAAGAGACCCAGTACTTC. Encoded protein: CASSLDAGEETQYF. The rearrangement links TRBV5-4 to TRBJ2-5; possible D gene TRBD1, 6 bases. Trimming shortened V by 0 bases and J by 3 bases, and 9 bases separated the two germline ends. The CDR3 runs to 14 residues. CDR1 is SGHNT and CDR2 is YYREEE in the germline V gene (reference sequence).

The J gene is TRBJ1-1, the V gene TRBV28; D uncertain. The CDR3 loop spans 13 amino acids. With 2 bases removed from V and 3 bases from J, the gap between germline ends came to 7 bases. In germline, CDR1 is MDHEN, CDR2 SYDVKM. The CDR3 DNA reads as TGTGCCAGCAGTTTAGAACAGTACACTGAAGCTTTCTTT. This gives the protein CASSLEQYTEAFF.

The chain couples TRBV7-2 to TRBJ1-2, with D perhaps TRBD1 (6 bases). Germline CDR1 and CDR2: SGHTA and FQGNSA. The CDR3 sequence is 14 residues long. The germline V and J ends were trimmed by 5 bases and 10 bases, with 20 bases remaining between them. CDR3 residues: CASSHRGGASDYTF. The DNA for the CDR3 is TGTGCCAGCAGCCACCGCGGGGGCGCCTCGGACTACACCTTC.

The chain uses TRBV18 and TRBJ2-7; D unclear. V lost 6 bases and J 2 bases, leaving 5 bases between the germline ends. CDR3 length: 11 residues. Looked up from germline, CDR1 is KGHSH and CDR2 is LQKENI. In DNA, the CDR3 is TGTGCCAGCTCCTTTCCCTACGAGCAGTACTTC. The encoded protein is CASSFPYEQYF.

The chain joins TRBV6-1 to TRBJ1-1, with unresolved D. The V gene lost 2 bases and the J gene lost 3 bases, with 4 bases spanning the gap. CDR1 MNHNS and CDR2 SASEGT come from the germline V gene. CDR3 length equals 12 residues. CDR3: CASSEIHTEAFF. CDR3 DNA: TGTGCCAGCAGTGAAATCCACACTGAAGCTTTCTTT.

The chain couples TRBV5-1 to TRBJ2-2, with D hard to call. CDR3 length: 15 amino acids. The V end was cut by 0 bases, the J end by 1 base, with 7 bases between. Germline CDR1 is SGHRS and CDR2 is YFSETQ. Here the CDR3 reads CASSLVGMNTGELFF. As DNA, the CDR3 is TGCGCCAGCAGCTTGGTAGGGATGAACACCGGGGAGCTGTTTTTT.

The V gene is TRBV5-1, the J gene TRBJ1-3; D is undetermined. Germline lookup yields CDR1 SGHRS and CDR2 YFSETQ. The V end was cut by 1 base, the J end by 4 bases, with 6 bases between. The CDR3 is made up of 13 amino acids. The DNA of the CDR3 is TGCGCCAGCAGCTTGTCTTTGGGAAACACCATATATTTT. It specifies CASSLSLGNTIYF.

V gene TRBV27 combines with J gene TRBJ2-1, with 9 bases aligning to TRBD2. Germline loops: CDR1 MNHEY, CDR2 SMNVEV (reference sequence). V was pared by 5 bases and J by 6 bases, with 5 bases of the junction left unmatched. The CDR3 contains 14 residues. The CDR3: CASSGSGSGNEQFF. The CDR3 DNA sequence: TGTGCCAGCAGTGGTAGCGGGAGTGGCAATGAGCAGTTCTTC.

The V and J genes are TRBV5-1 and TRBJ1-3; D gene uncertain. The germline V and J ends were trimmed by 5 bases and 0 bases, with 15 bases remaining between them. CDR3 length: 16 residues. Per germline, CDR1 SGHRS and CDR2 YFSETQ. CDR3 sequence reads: CASSPSVTYSGNTIYF. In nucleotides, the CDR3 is TGCGCCAGCAGTCCGTCAGTTACCTACTCTGGAAACACCATATATTTT.

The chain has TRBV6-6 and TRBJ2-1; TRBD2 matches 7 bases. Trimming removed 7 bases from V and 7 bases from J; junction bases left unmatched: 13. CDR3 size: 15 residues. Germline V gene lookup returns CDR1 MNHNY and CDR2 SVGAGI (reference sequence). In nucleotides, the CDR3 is TGTGCCAGCACCCGAAGGCTAGCGGATGGGAATGAGCAGTTCTTC. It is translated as CASTRRLADGNEQFF.

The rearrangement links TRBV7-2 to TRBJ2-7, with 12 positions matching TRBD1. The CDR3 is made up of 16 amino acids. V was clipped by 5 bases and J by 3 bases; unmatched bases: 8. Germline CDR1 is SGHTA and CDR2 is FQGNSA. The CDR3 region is CASSPVGTGGFYEQYF. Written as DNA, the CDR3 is TGTGCCAGCAGCCCGGTAGGGACAGGGGGCTTCTACGAGCAGTACTTC.

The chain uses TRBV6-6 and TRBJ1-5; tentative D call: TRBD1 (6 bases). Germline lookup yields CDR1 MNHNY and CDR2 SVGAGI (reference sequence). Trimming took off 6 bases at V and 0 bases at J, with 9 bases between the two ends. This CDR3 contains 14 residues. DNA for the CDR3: TGTGCCAGCAGGGCGGACAGTAGCAATCAGCCCCAGCATTTT. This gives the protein CASRADSSNQPQHF.

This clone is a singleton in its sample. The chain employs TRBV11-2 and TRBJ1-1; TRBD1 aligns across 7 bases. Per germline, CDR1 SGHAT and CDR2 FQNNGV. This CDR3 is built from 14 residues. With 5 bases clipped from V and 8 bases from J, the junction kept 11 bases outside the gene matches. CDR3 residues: CASSLHNRDSEAFF. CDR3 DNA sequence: TGTGCCAGCAGCCTACACAACCGGGACAGCGAAGCTTTCTTT.

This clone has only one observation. The CDR3 sequence is CASTNFPGTEAFF. As DNA, the CDR3 is TGTGCCAGCACCAACTTCCCGGGCACTGAAGCTTTCTTT. The chain carries TRBV6-5 and TRBJ1-1; D is unresolved. This CDR3 region has 13 residues. Germline V lookup: CDR1 MNHEY, CDR2 SVGAGI. Trimming shortened V by 7 bases and J by 4 bases, and 13 bases separated the two germline ends.

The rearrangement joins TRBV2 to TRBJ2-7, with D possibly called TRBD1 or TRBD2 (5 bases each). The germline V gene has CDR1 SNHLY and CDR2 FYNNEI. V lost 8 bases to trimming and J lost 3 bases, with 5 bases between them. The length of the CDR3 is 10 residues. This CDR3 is CASGGYEQYF. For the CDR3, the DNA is TGTGCCAGCGGGGGCTACGAGCAGTACTTC.

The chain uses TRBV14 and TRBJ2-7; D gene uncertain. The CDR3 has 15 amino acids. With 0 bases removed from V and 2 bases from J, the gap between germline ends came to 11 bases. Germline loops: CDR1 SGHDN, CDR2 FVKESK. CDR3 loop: CASSQEPGSPYEQYF. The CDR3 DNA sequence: TGTGCCAGCAGCCAAGAGCCGGGCAGCCCCTACGAGCAGTACTTC. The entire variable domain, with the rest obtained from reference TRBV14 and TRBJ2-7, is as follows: EAGVTQFPSHSVIEKGQTVTLRCDPISGHDNLYWYRRVMGKEIKFLLHFVKESKQDESGMPNNRFLAERTGGTYSTLKVQPAELEDSGVYFCASSQEPGSPYEQYFGPGTRLTVT.

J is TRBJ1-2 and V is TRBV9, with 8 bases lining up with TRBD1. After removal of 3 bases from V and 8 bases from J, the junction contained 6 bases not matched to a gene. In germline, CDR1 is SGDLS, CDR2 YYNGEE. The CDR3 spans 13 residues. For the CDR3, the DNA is TGTGCCAGCAGCGACGACAGGGGTTTAGGCTACACCTTC. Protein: CASSDDRGLGYTF.

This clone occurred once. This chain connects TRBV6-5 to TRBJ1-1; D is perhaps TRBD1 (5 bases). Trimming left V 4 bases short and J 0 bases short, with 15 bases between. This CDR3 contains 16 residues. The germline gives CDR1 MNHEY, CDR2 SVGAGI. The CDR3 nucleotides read TGTGCCAGCAGTTGGGGGATAGGACGGATGAACACTGAAGCTTTCTTT. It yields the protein CASSWGIGRMNTEAFF.

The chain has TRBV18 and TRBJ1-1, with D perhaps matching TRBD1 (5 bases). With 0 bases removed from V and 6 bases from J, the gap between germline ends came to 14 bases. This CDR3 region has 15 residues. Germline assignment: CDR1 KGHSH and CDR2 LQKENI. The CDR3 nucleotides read TGTGCCAGCTCACCACCGAACTGGCAGGGCGCTGAAGCTTTCTTT. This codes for CASSPPNWQGAEAFF. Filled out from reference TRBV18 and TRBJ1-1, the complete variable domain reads NAGVMQNPRHLVRRRGQEARLRCSPMKGHSHVYWYRQLPEEGLKFMVYLQKENIIDESGMPKERFSAEFPKEGPSILRIQQVVRGDSAAYFCASSPPNWQGAEAFFGQGTRLTVV.